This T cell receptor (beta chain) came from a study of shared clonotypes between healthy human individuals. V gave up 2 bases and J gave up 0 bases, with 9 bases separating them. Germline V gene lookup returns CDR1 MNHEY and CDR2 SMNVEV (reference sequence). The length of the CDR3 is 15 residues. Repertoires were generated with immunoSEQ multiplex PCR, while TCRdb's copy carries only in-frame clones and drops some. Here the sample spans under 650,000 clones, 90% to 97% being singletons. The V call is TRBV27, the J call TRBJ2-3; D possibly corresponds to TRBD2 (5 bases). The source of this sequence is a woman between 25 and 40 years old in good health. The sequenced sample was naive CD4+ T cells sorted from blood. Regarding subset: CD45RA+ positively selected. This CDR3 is CASSLKRSSTDTQYF. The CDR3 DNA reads TGTGCCAGCAGTTTAAAGCGGTCTAGCACAGATACGCAGTATTTT.